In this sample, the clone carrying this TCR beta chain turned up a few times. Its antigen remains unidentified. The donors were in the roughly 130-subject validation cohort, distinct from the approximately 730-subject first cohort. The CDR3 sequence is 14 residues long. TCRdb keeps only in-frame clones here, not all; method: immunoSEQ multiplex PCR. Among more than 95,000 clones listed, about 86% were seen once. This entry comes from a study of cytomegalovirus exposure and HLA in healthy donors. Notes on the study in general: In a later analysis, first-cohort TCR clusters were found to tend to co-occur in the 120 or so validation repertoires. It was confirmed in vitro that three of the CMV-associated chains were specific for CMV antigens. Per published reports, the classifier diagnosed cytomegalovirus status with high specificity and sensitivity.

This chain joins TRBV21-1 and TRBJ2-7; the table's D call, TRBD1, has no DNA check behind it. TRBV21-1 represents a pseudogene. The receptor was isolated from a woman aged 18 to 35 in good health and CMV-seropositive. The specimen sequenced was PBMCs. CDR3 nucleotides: TGTGCCAGCTGGCGACAGGGTGAAGCCTACGAGCAGTACTTC. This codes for CASWRQGEAYEQYF.